The 13 T cell receptor beta chains below were found in one sample sequenced in a study of blood T cell repertoires in COVID-19. TCRdb's table, derived via immunoSEQ multiplex PCR, lists solely in-frame clones and lacks some. The data show roughly 290,000 clones, with roughly 90% seen just once and less than 2% held by the top ten. Material: PBMCs or T cells enriched from blood (not recorded which). These receptors were collected from a woman between 40 and 50 years old who had recovered from COVID-19.

The CDR3: CASSFQGTNSPLHF. CDR3 in DNA: TGTGCCAGCAGTTTCCAGGGGACGAATTCACCCCTCCACTTT. This chain links TRBV2 with TRBJ1-6, with D perhaps TRBD1 (6 bases). CDR1 is SNHLY, CDR2 FYNNEI, per germline. V lost 5 bases and J lost 7, with 12 bases in between. The CDR3 runs 14 residues.

The gene calls are TRBV11-2 and TRBJ2-1, with TRBD1 as a possible D gene (6 bases). The V end was cut by 5 bases, the J end by 6 bases, with 11 bases between. The V gene's germline CDR1 is SGHAT and CDR2 FQNNGV. The CDR3 loop spans 13 amino acids. CDR3 sequence reads: CASSRDRSNEQFF. Written as DNA, the CDR3 is TGTGCCAGCAGCCGCGACAGGAGCAATGAGCAGTTCTTC.

The V gene is TRBV5-1, the J gene TRBJ1-1, with 10 bases identical to TRBD1. The V and J ends lost 0 bases and 6 bases, in that order; junction bases with no gene match: 11. Germline CDR1 and CDR2: SGHRS and YFSETQ. The CDR3 covers 17 residues. The CDR3 DNA is TGCGCCAGCAGCTTGGTCCCCCTGACAGGGGGCGAAGCTGAAGCTTTCTTT. Residues: CASSLVPLTGGEAEAFF.

This chain's CDR3 is CASSLGRWGTVETQYF. The CDR3 DNA reads as TGCGCCAGCAGCTTGGGGCGGTGGGGGACAGTGGAGACCCAGTACTTC. V is TRBV5-1 and J is TRBJ2-5; 7 positions agree with TRBD1. The CDR3 is 16 amino acids. The trim removed 0 bases at V and 5 bases at J, leaving 10 bases unmatched. The V gene's germline CDR1 is SGHRS and CDR2 YFSETQ.

The chain uses TRBV11-1 and TRBJ2-7, with a weak D call TRBD2 (6 bases). V was trimmed by 5 bases and J by 5 bases, leaving 19 bases between them. This CDR3 spans 15 amino acids. Germline values: CDR1 SGHAT, CDR2 FQDESV (reference sequence). The CDR3 region has the DNA TGTGCCAGCAGCCCACGGACATCGGGGGACCACGAGCAGTACTTC. Its protein is CASSPRTSGDHEQYF.

The J gene is TRBJ1-6, the V gene TRBV18; 7 nucleotides line up with TRBD1. The germline CDR1 and CDR2 sequences are KGHSH and LQKENI. Losses at the gene ends were 8 bases for V and 8 bases for J; bases not matched to a gene: 12. The CDR3 consists of 15 residues. The CDR3 DNA reads as TGTGCCAGCCAGCGACAAGGGGGCGTGGATTCACCCCTCCACTTT. Translating gives CASQRQGGVDSPLHF.

On this clone: The junction does not match germline at one end; this may be a read error. The chain combines TRBV24-1 with TRBJ1-2; D is undetermined. CDR1 is KGHDR, CDR2 SFDVKD, per germline. The CDR3 contains 14 residues. This chain's CDR3 is CATSDSRANYGYTF. As DNA, the CDR3 is TGTGCCACCAGCGATTCACGCGCTAACTATGGCTACACCTTC.

This clone was recorded only once. The gene calls are TRBV2 and TRBJ2-1; tentatively, D is TRBD2 (5 bases). Trimming removed 5 bases from V and 7 bases from J, with 9 bases in between. The CDR3 spans 12 residues. Germline CDR1 SNHLY, CDR2 FYNNEI. In DNA form, the CDR3 reads TGTGCCAGCAGTACGGACTTGAATGAGCAGTTCTTC. Translating it yields CASSTDLNEQFF.

The chain joins TRBV28 to TRBJ1-2; 12 bases match TRBD1. V lost 6 bases, J lost 4 bases, and 9 bases stayed unmatched. Germline V lookup: CDR1 MDHEN, CDR2 SYDVKM. CDR3 length equals 16 residues. In DNA form, the CDR3 reads TGTGCCAGCAGGACCGGAGGGACAGGGGGCCCCTATGGCTACACCTTC. Residues: CASRTGGTGGPYGYTF.

This chain links TRBV27 with TRBJ1-2; D might be TRBD1 (6 bases). Trimming left V 4 bases short and J 5 bases short, with 20 bases between. The germline V gene encodes CDR1 MNHEY and CDR2 SMNVEV (reference sequence). The CDR3 consists of 16 residues. CDR3 nucleotides: TGTGCCAGCAGTTCCGAATGGACAGATCCCAGGTATGGCTACACCTTC. It encodes CASSSEWTDPRYGYTF.

Points on this clone: This sample includes further DNA sequences coding for the same CDR3. The rearrangement links TRBV20-1 to TRBJ1-2; the D gene is possibly TRBD1 (6 bases). The V end lost 3 bases, the J end lost 8 bases, and 10 bases lay between the germline ends. Looked up from germline, CDR1 is DFQATT and CDR2 is SNEGSKA (reference sequence). The CDR3 totals 11 residues. Written as DNA, the CDR3 is TGCAGTGCTAGCAGGGGTGAAGGCTACACCTTC. Translating it yields CSASRGEGYTF.

This chain joins TRBV24-1 and TRBJ1-4; D is uncertain. Germline V lookup: CDR1 KGHDR, CDR2 SFDVKD. Trimming pared 9 bases from V and 2 bases from J, leaving 15 bases between. CDR3 length equals 15 residues. DNA for the CDR3: TGTGCCACCCACTTTGGGGAGGCGACTAATGAAAAACTGTTTTTT. Its translation is CATHFGEATNEKLFF.

This clone came up a few times. V is TRBV5-1 and J is TRBJ2-7; 7 bases agree with TRBD1. J lost 3 bases, V lost 6 bases, and 18 bases had no gene match. This CDR3 is 17 amino acids long. CDR1 and CDR2 from the germline V gene are SGHRS and YFSETQ. CDR3 nucleotide sequence: TGCGCCAGCACCGAGACTATACCGGGACAGCCTGACTACGAGCAGTACTTC. This translates into CASTETIPGQPDYEQYF.